The 15 T cell receptor beta chains below all came from one sample that was sequenced in a study of T cells in localized non-small cell lung cancer. TCRdb's copy holds only in-frame clones and misses some; the assay was immunoSEQ multiplex PCR. The data hold approximately 880 clones, with approximately 30% observed a single time. Sequencing was performed on normal lung tissue next to the tumor, taken before any cancer treatment. These receptor sequences come from a man aged 40-75 years with stage II lung adenocarcinoma.

By its share, this clone is large. The CDR3 DNA follows: TGTGCCAGCAGCCCTCAACAGGGGCGAGACATTCAGTACTTC. As protein: CASSPQQGRDIQYF. The chain combines TRBV11-3 with TRBJ2-4; 7 nucleotides line up with TRBD1. After removal of 5 bases from V and 8 bases from J, the junction contained 9 bases not matched to a gene. Germline lookup yields CDR1 SGHNT and CDR2 YENEEA. This CDR3 is 14 amino acids long.

The rearrangement uses TRBV9 and TRBJ2-1; 12 positions agree with TRBD2. J lost 4 bases, V lost 7 bases, and 6 bases had no gene match. The CDR3 extends over 15 amino acids. Germline V gene sequence: CDR1 SGDLS, CDR2 YYNGEE. The CDR3 region has the DNA TGTGCCAGCCGAAGACTAGCGGGGGAGTACAATGAGCAGTTCTTC. It translates to CASRRLAGEYNEQFF. The whole variable domain, filled in from reference TRBV9 and TRBJ2-1, reads DSGVTQTPKHLITATGQRVTLRCSPRSGDLSVYWYQQSLDQGLQFLIQYYNGEERAKGNILERFSAQQFPDLHSELNLSSLELGDSALYFCASRRLAGEYNEQFFGPGTRLTVL.

The CDR3 coding sequence is TGCAGCGTTGGGTTAGGGAGCGGGGTAGCCAAAAACATTCAGTACTTC. As protein: CSVGLGSGVAKNIQYF. This chain links TRBV29-1 with TRBJ2-4, with TRBD2 matching over 7 bases. This CDR3 spans 16 amino acids. Germline values: CDR1 SQVTM, CDR2 ANQGSEA. Unmatched junction bases numbered 9, after V lost 4 bases and J lost 0 bases. The full variable domain, in which reference TRBV29-1 and TRBJ2-4 provide the parts outside the CDR3, is SAVISQKPSRDICQRGTSLTIQCQVDSQVTMMFWYRQQPGQSLTLIATANQGSEATYESGFVIDKFPISRPNLTFSTLTVSNMSPEDSSIYLCSVGLGSGVAKNIQYFGAGTRLSVL.

In this sample, this clone turned up a few times. The chain carries TRBV10-2 and TRBJ2-1; tentatively, D is TRBD1 (5 bases). Between the trimmed V and J ends, which lost 4 bases and 0 bases, there was a span of 7 bases. The CDR3 contains 14 residues. Germline CDR1 WSHSY, CDR2 SAAADI. The CDR3 coding sequence is TGCGCCAGCAGTGGTGACAGCTCCTACAATGAGCAGTTCTTC. Translation gives CASSGDSSYNEQFF.

This clone was seen a handful of times. The chain uses TRBV6-8 and TRBJ2-1, with D hard to call. Germline V CDR1 and CDR2: MNHGY, SAAAGT. Trimming removed 3 bases at V and 1 base at J, with 13 bases between. There are 16 residues in the CDR3. CDR3 region: CASSYSDATSYNEQFF. The CDR3 coding sequence is TGTGCCAGCAGTTATTCGGACGCGACGTCCTACAATGAGCAGTTCTTC.

J is TRBJ2-2 and V is TRBV19; D is uncertain. This CDR3 comprises 13 residues. The germline V gene has CDR1 LNHDA and CDR2 SQIVND (reference sequence). V gave up 8 bases and J gave up 0 bases, with 7 bases separating them. The CDR3 spells CASEATNTGELFF. For the CDR3, the DNA is TGTGCCAGTGAGGCTACGAACACCGGGGAGCTGTTTTTT. Together with reference TRBV19 and TRBJ2-2, the CDR3 gives the full variable domain: DGGITQSPKYLFRKEGQNVTLSCEQNLNHDAMYWYRQDPGQGLRLIYYSQIVNDFQKGDIAEGYSVSREKKESFPLTVTSAQKNPTAFYLCASEATNTGELFFGEGSRLTVL.

The chain recombines TRBV7-4 with TRBJ2-3; 13 bases are shared with TRBD2. The germline gives CDR1 SGHVT, CDR2 SQSDAQ. V shed 4 bases and J 2 bases; nucleotides not matched to a gene: 9. CDR3 size: 18 residues. The DNA of the CDR3 is TGTGCCAGCAGCTCTAGGCCCACTAGCGGGAGGGCCACAGATACGCAGTATTTT. Its translation is CASSSRPTSGRATDTQYF.

V usage is TRBV29-1 and J usage is TRBJ2-2, with a weak D call TRBD2 (6 bases). Germline V gives CDR1 SQVTM, CDR2 ANQGSEA. The CDR3 is 14 amino acids. Trimming took off 1 base at V and 5 bases at J, with 11 bases between the two ends. This chain's CDR3 is CSVEGGGNTGELFF. The CDR3 coding sequence is TGCAGCGTTGAAGGGGGCGGGAATACCGGGGAGCTGTTTTTT.

Relative to its sample, this clone is medium-sized. The V call is TRBV11-3, the J call TRBJ2-7; TRBD2 matches at 9 bases. This CDR3 has 15 residues. CDR1 is SGHNT and CDR2 is YENEEA in the germline V gene. J lost 2 bases, V lost 5 bases, and 7 bases had no gene match. The CDR3 DNA is TGTGCCAGCAGCAGTGGACTAGCGAAAACCTACGAGCAGTACTTC. Translated, it gives CASSSGLAKTYEQYF. The variable domain in full, with the rest retrieved from reference TRBV11-3 and TRBJ2-7, is EAGVVQSPRYKIIEKKQPVAFWCNPISGHNTLYWYLQNLGQGPELLIRYENEEAVDDSQLPKDRFSAERLKGVDSTLKIQPAELGDSAVYLCASSSGLAKTYEQYFGPGTRLTVT.

This clone was detected only a few times. J is TRBJ2-5 and V is TRBV9, with 7 nucleotides matching TRBD1. V lost 7 bases to trimming and J lost 3 bases; unmatched junction nucleotides: 6. Germline V gene lookup returns CDR1 SGDLS and CDR2 YYNGEE. This CDR3 spans 13 amino acids. The CDR3 loop is CASGPGTEETQYF. CDR3 sequence (DNA): TGTGCCAGCGGACCCGGGACAGAAGAGACCCAGTACTTC.

The V call is TRBV28, the J call TRBJ1-1; D remains unclear. Trimming took off 6 bases at V and 0 bases at J, with 14 bases between the two ends. Germline V gene data show CDR1 as MDHEN and CDR2 as SYDVKM. This CDR3 has 15 amino acids. The CDR3 here is CASSRPGVLNTEAFF. CDR3 in DNA: TGTGCCAGCAGCAGGCCGGGAGTTTTGAACACTGAAGCTTTCTTT.

V and J are TRBV11-3 and TRBJ2-4; tentatively, D is TRBD1 (5 bases). The CDR3 is 14 residues long. Trimming shortened V by 5 bases and J by 6 bases, and 14 bases separated the two germline ends. Looked up from germline, CDR1 is SGHNT and CDR2 is YENEEA. The CDR3 reads CASSRTGTGNIQYF. The CDR3 DNA follows: TGTGCCAGCAGCCGTACCGGAACAGGAAACATTCAGTACTTC. Full variable domain (missing parts from reference TRBV11-3 and TRBJ2-4): EAGVVQSPRYKIIEKKQPVAFWCNPISGHNTLYWYLQNLGQGPELLIRYENEEAVDDSQLPKDRFSAERLKGVDSTLKIQPAELGDSAVYLCASSRTGTGNIQYFGAGTRLSVL.

This chain joins TRBV19 and TRBJ2-5; D ambiguous. Germline CDR1 is LNHDA and CDR2 is SQIVND (reference sequence). V dropped 4 bases and J dropped 0 bases, with 6 bases sitting between them. The CDR3 runs 13 residues. As DNA, the CDR3 is TGTGCCAGTAGTAGGCCCTACCAAGAGACCCAGTACTTC. Its translation is CASSRPYQETQYF.

There are a few counts of this clone. The CDR3 here is CASSYSTSGRATEQFF. CDR3 nucleotide sequence: TGTGCCAGCAGTTACTCGACTAGCGGGAGGGCCACTGAGCAGTTCTTC. The chain joins TRBV6-8 to TRBJ2-1, with 14 bases identical to TRBD2. The CDR3 totals 16 residues. CDR1 is MNHGY, CDR2 SAAAGT, per germline. V trimming: 0 bases; J trimming: 9 bases; junction bases outside the gene matches: 4.

The V call is TRBV29-1, the J call TRBJ2-3; 7 nucleotides line up with TRBD1. Germline trimming cut 6 bases from V and 10 bases from J; bases unmatched to any gene: 10. The CDR3 has 12 amino acids. The germline V gene encodes CDR1 SQVTM and CDR2 ANQGSEA. CDR3 protein: CSVDTGVRAQYF. DNA of the CDR3: TGCAGCGTAGATACAGGGGTTAGGGCGCAGTATTTT.